The present TCR beta chain was sequenced within a study of blood T cells in healthy people across ages. Study-wide results and caveats: Without sorted subsets, naive and antigen-experienced compartments could not be conclusively compared.

Every sample had a minimum of 6.5 million PBMCs isolated. A second PCR of 7 to 11 cycles used a sample-barcoded 5' primer and a J-beta primer mix. A 12-random-nucleotide template-switch adaptor tagged each cDNA molecule. TCRdb used MiXCR to reprocess the 5' RACE reads, holding one entry per CDR3 protein. The table has about 630,000 distinct CDR3 sequences, roughly 20% seen once. Points on this clonotype: Antigen specificity is unknown.

Specimen: blood. The TCR was taken from a man in his 70s in good health.

In DNA, the CDR3 is TGCAGCGTTGCCAACTCTGGGGCCAACGTCCTGACTTTC. It yields the protein CSVANSGANVLTF. This sequence joins TRBV29-1 and TRBJ2-6, with D hard to call. This CDR3 has 13 residues. Germline V lookup: CDR1 SQVTM, CDR2 ANQGSEA. Deletions cut 4 bases from V and 0 bases from J, with 4 bases between.